The 21 T cell receptor beta chains in this list originate from one sample, sequenced in a study of T cell repertoires in cytomegalovirus infection. TCRdb recomputed calls from the reads with MiXCR, one row per CDR3 protein. The sample has around 530,000 distinct CDR3 sequences; about a quarter are singletons. Sequences were obtained from PBMCs. Every receptor here comes from a human donor in good health (CMV status not recorded). Some clones in this sample may be carry-over from other donors' samples.

This clonotype was recorded a few times. The gene calls are TRBV4-3 and TRBJ2-2; the D is unclear. V gave up 0 bases and J gave up 1 base, with 12 bases separating them. Germline V gene sequence: CDR1 LGHNA, CDR2 YSLEER. The CDR3 runs to 17 residues. CDR3 in DNA: TGCGCCAGCAGCCAAGATCCCCACCCTGGGAACACCGGGGAGCTGTTTTTT. This codes for CASSQDPHPGNTGELFF.

This chain connects TRBV7-3 to TRBJ1-2, with TRBD1 identical over 10 bases. Germline lookup yields CDR1 SGHTA and CDR2 FQGTGA. V lost 4 bases, J lost 8 bases, and 7 bases stayed unmatched. The CDR3 spans 14 residues. CDR3 DNA: TGTGCCAGCAGCTCGACAGGGGGCGCAGGCGGCTACACCTTC. Protein product: CASSSTGGAGGYTF.

The chain couples TRBV20-1 to TRBJ2-5; 8 bases line up with TRBD2. In germline, CDR1 is DFQATT, CDR2 SNEGSKA (reference sequence). Trimming removed 6 bases from V and 4 bases from J; junction bases left unmatched: 13. This CDR3 contains 15 residues. The CDR3 nucleotides read TGCAGTGCCAAGGAGCGACTAGCGTCGAGAGAGACCCAGTACTTC. Its protein is CSAKERLASRETQYF.

Written as DNA, the CDR3 is TGTGCCAGCAGCTTTTCCCGGCAAGCCGGGGAGCTGTTTTTT. Protein: CASSFSRQAGELFF. The chain carries TRBV5-4 and TRBJ2-2; D unresolved. Trimming shortened V by 2 bases and J by 6 bases, and 11 bases separated the two germline ends. The CDR3 runs 14 residues. CDR1 and CDR2 (germline): SGHNT, YYREEE (reference sequence).

This clonotype was detected many times. The chain uses TRBV7-6 and TRBJ2-2, with 7 bases matching TRBD2. Germline trimming cut 5 bases from V and 0 bases from J; bases unmatched to any gene: 6. Germline V lookup: CDR1 SGHVS, CDR2 FNYEAQ. The CDR3 is made up of 16 amino acids. For the CDR3, the DNA is TGTGCCAGCAGCCAACAAGCGGGGCCGAACACCGGGGAGCTGTTTTTT. This translates into CASSQQAGPNTGELFF.

This rearrangement joins TRBV6-8 to TRBJ1-3, with no clear D. This CDR3 has 14 amino acids. V lost 11 bases and J 1 base, leaving 15 bases between the germline ends. Germline V lookup: CDR1 MNHGY, CDR2 SAAAGT. The CDR3 bases are TGTGCCGCAGCCCCGAACACTTCTGGAAACACCATATATTTT. Amino acids: CAAAPNTSGNTIYF.

This chain connects TRBV15 to TRBJ1-1; maybe TRBD1 (5 bases). CDR1 is LNHNV, CDR2 YYDKDF, per germline (reference sequence). V was trimmed by 0 bases and J by 3 bases, leaving 11 bases between them. CDR3 size: 15 residues. CDR3 sequence reads: CATSRDKGRDTEAFF. The DNA of the CDR3 is TGTGCCACCAGCAGAGATAAGGGACGAGACACTGAAGCTTTCTTT.

V and J are TRBV11-3 and TRBJ2-1; 8 nucleotides match TRBD2. V dropped 3 bases and J dropped 3; count of bases not matched to a gene: 7. CDR3 length: 16 residues. Per the germline V gene, CDR1 is SGHNT and CDR2 is YENEEA. The CDR3 loop reads CASSFSSGSFYNEQFF. The CDR3 coding sequence is TGTGCCAGCAGCTTCTCCAGCGGGAGTTTCTACAATGAGCAGTTCTTC.

In its sample, this clonotype was seen a few times. The chain combines TRBV7-2 with TRBJ2-6; 7 bases agree with TRBD1. The germline V gene encodes CDR1 SGHTA and CDR2 FQGNSA. The CDR3 extends over 17 amino acids. J gave up 2 bases and V 4 bases, and 8 bases lay outside the gene matches. In DNA form, the CDR3 reads TGTGCCAGCAGCTCCCAAACAGGGGTTACTGGGGCCAACGTCCTGACTTTC. Translating gives CASSSQTGVTGANVLTF.

A few counts support this clonotype. The chain combines TRBV6-5 with TRBJ2-5; D gene unclear. V lost 5 bases and J lost 1, with 8 bases in between. The CDR3 consists of 13 residues. Germline loops: CDR1 MNHEY, CDR2 SVGAGI. The CDR3 loop reads CASSLTSQETQYF. In DNA form, the CDR3 reads TGTGCCAGCAGTCTTACTTCCCAAGAGACCCAGTACTTC.

The chain uses TRBV20-1 and TRBJ2-1, with TRBD2 identical over 10 bases. Trimming cost V 1 base and J 9 bases; bases outside gene matches: 9. There are 15 residues in the CDR3. The germline CDR1 and CDR2 sequences are DFQATT and SNEGSKA (reference sequence). CDR3 nucleotides: TGCAGTGCTAGAGTAGGGACTAGCGTTTTGGGTGAGCAGTTCTTC. Its protein is CSARVGTSVLGEQFF.

This clonotype showed up just a few times. An end of the junction differs from the germline gene, which may be a read error. The J gene is TRBJ2-5, the V gene TRBV7-2; TRBD1 matches 8 bases. CDR3 size: 15 residues. From germline, CDR1 is SGHTA and CDR2 FQGNSA. CDR3 nucleotides: TGTGCCAGCAGATTAGAGCAGGGGGCTTTGGAGACCCAGTACTTC. It yields the protein CASRLEQGALETQYF.

The genes are TRBV27 and TRBJ1-4; D may be TRBD1 (5 bases). The ends were cut back, 4 bases at V and 1 base at J, with 10 bases in the middle. Germline loops: CDR1 MNHEY, CDR2 SMNVEV (reference sequence). The CDR3 contains 15 residues. This chain's CDR3 is CASSYQGLTNEKLFF. The DNA for the CDR3 is TGTGCCAGCAGTTATCAGGGACTAACTAATGAAAAACTGTTTTTT. The full variable domain, its missing parts supplied by reference TRBV27 and TRBJ1-4, is EAQVTQNPRYLITVTGKKLTVTCSQNMNHEYMSWYRQDPGLGLRQIYYSMNVEVTDKGDVPEGYKVSRKEKRNFPLILESPSPNQTSLYFCASSYQGLTNEKLFFGSGTQLSVL.

The V call is TRBV5-1, the J call TRBJ1-2; 7 nucleotides match TRBD1. The CDR3 totals 14 residues. Trimming cost V 5 bases and J 2 bases; bases outside gene matches: 6. Germline CDR1 is SGHRS and CDR2 is YFSETQ. CDR3 loop: CASRDPTGNYGYTF. In DNA form, the CDR3 reads TGCGCCAGCAGGGACCCGACAGGGAACTATGGCTACACCTTC.

The chain joins TRBV6-6 to TRBJ2-5, with 9 bases aligning to TRBD1. Germline values: CDR1 MNHNY, CDR2 SVGAGI (reference sequence). Trimming cost V 10 bases and J 5 bases; bases outside gene matches: 23. The CDR3 sequence is 18 residues long. The CDR3 DNA is TGTGCCACCTTACCTTCCCGAAGCCGGGACAGGGAGTCGGAGACCCAGTACTTC. It encodes CATLPSRSRDRESETQYF.

The chain is built from TRBV11-2 and TRBJ2-1, with D possibly TRBD1 on 5 matching bases. Trimming removed 5 bases from V and 0 bases from J, with 17 bases in between. Germline V lookup: CDR1 SGHAT, CDR2 FQNNGV. This CDR3 contains 17 residues. The CDR3 DNA follows: TGTGCCAGCAGCGTACGACCAGGGTTAAGCTCCTACAATGAGCAGTTCTTC. Its protein product is CASSVRPGLSSYNEQFF.

The chain couples TRBV18 to TRBJ1-1, with D hard to call. V was pared by 2 bases and J by 5 bases, with 6 bases between. The CDR3 totals 12 residues. CDR1 KGHSH and CDR2 LQKENI come from the germline V gene. The CDR3 region is CASSPAGTEAFF. The DNA for the CDR3 is TGTGCCAGCTCACCAGCGGGGACTGAAGCTTTCTTT.

The chain uses TRBV10-3 and TRBJ1-2; 9 bases align to TRBD1. V was pared by 6 bases and J by 7 bases, with 6 bases of the junction left unmatched. There are 13 residues in the CDR3. Germline assignment: CDR1 ENHRY and CDR2 SYGVKD. CDR3 loop: CAIRRQGVFGYTF. The CDR3 nucleotides read TGTGCCATCAGGAGACAGGGGGTTTTTGGCTACACCTTC.

This clonotype was counted a few times. The chain employs TRBV6-2 or TRBV6-3 and TRBJ1-1, with unresolved D. Germline V gives CDR1 MNHEY, CDR2 SVGEGT. The germline V and J ends were trimmed by 4 bases and 1 base, with 13 bases remaining between them. There are 15 residues in the CDR3. CDR3 residues: CASSFLGPRNTEAFF. CDR3 sequence (DNA): TGTGCCAGCAGTTTCTTAGGACCCCGGAACACTGAAGCTTTCTTT.

The gene calls are TRBV7-3 and TRBJ2-7; perhaps D is TRBD1 or TRBD2 (5 bases each). Germline CDR1 reads SGHTA; CDR2 reads FQGTGA. The CDR3 sequence is 16 residues long. Trimming pared 1 base from V and 4 bases from J, leaving 17 bases between. The CDR3 DNA is TGTGCCAGCAGCTTAAGGGGACCTGACGCCGCATACGAGCAGTACTTC. Amino acids: CASSLRGPDAAYEQYF.

The genes are TRBV12-3 or TRBV12-4 and TRBJ2-5, with 7 bases matching TRBD2. V lost 1 base, J lost 5 bases, and 7 bases stayed unmatched. The CDR3 loop spans 15 amino acids. For the CDR3, the DNA is TGTGCCAGCAGTTTAGGGAGAGGACTAGAGGAGACCCAGTACTTC. Its translation is CASSLGRGLEETQYF.